A selection of T cell receptor beta chains follows, all from one sample in a study of T cells in Graves' hyperthyroidism and ophthalmopathy. Each CDR3 protein is one row after TCRdb ran MiXCR on the multiplex PCR reads. Here the sample spans around 300,000 distinct CDR3 sequences, approximately 13% being singletons. The sequencing sample was made of blood. These receptors came from a woman aged 35 to 49 with Graves' hyperthyroidism. Each CDR3 is given with its conserved first and last residue. Each record gives: V gene, D gene, J gene, clone size, CDR3 DNA, CDR3 protein. A D gene is named only where the DNA matches it firmly. For some rows the clone size is stated as once, few or many, or as a class when expanded; others skip it.

V: TRBV11-2
D: -
J: TRBJ2-3
size: many
DNA: TGTGCCAGCAGCTCGACAGTGGGCACAGATACGCAGTATTTT
CDR3: CASSSTVGTDTQYF

V: TRBV20-1
D: -
J: TRBJ2-3
size: many
DNA: TGCAGTGCTAGAGATCCGCGGGGTAGCACAGATACGCAGTATTTT
CDR3: CSARDPRGSTDTQYF

V: TRBV7-9
D: TRBD2
J: TRBJ2-1
size: many
DNA: TGTGCCAGCAGCTTAGGAACCCAGCGGGAGTACAATGAGCAGTTCTTC
CDR3: CASSLGTQREYNEQFF

V: TRBV27
D: -
J: TRBJ2-2
size: -
DNA: TGTGCCAGCAGTTTCGGGGCTAACACCGGGGATCTGTTTTTT
CDR3: CASSFGANTGDLFF

V: TRBV18
D: -
J: TRBJ2-4
size: few
DNA: TGTGCCAGCTCACCAGAGGTACTAGCCAAAAACATTCAGTACTTC
CDR3: CASSPEVLAKNIQYF

V: TRBV28
D: -
J: TRBJ1-5
size: many
DNA: TGTGCCAGCAGTTTTTCAGGTTGGCAGCCCCAGCATTTT
CDR3: CASSFSGWQPQHF

V: TRBV6-2/TRBV6-3
D: TRBD2
J: TRBJ2-1
size: many
DNA: TGTGCCAGCAGTTACGCGGTAGCGGGGTCCCATGAGCAGTTCTTC
CDR3: CASSYAVAGSHEQFF

V: TRBV25-1
D: -
J: TRBJ1-2
size: -
DNA: TGTGCCAGCAGGCGCGGAGGGAGGTATGGCTACACCTTC
CDR3: CASRRGGRYGYTF

V: TRBV7-3
D: -
J: TRBJ1-6
size: -
DNA: TGTGCCAGCAGCTACATGGTGTTCGGGAGGACGTCACCCCTCCACTTT
CDR3: CASSYMVFGRTSPLHF

V: TRBV28
D: TRBD1
J: TRBJ1-2
size: many
DNA: TGTGCCAGCAGTTTATCAGGGGGCGGCTCGGAAACTGGCTACACCTTC
CDR3: CASSLSGGGSETGYTF

V: TRBV29-1
D: TRBD2
J: TRBJ2-5
size: many
DNA: TGCAGCGTTGAGGGTGGCGGGAGTGAGACCCAGTACTTC
CDR3: CSVEGGGSETQYF

V: TRBV18
D: -
J: TRBJ1-1
size: -
DNA: TGTGCCAGCTCACCACAGGGGTTGGGAATGAACACTGAAGCTTTCTTT
CDR3: CASSPQGLGMNTEAFF

V: TRBV7-3
D: -
J: TRBJ2-3
size: many
DNA: TGTGCCAGCAGCTTAGGGGGTTTGGGGAGCACAGATACGCAGTATTTT
CDR3: CASSLGGLGSTDTQYF

V: TRBV7-8
D: -
J: TRBJ2-7
size: many
DNA: TGTGCCAGCAGCTTAGCCCGTTCATACTCCTACGAGCAGTACTTC
CDR3: CASSLARSYSYEQYF

V: TRBV20-1
D: -
J: TRBJ2-3
size: few
DNA: TGCAGTTCAGGGAGAGGCCGAGATAAAGATACGCAGTATTTT
CDR3: CSSGRGRDKDTQYF

V: TRBV4-1
D: TRBD1
J: TRBJ2-7
size: -
DNA: TGCGCCAGCAGCCAAGATCCCGAGACAGGGTACCTAAACGAGCAGTACTTC
CDR3: CASSQDPETGYLNEQYF

V: TRBV5-1
D: TRBD1
J: TRBJ1-1
size: many
DNA: TGCGCCAGCAGCTTGGGTGGGACAGGTAACACTGAAGCTTTCTTT
CDR3: CASSLGGTGNTEAFF

V: TRBV28
D: TRBD1
J: TRBJ1-4
size: many
DNA: TGTGCCAGCAGCCCCCCCCGGGACAGACTGGAAAAACTGTTTTTT
CDR3: CASSPPRDRLEKLFF

V: TRBV7-9
D: TRBD1
J: TRBJ2-1
size: many
DNA: TGTGCCAGCAGCCCGGGGACAGCGGCTATGGATGAGCAGTTCTTC
CDR3: CASSPGTAAMDEQFF

V: TRBV27
D: TRBD2
J: TRBJ2-3
size: many
DNA: TGTGCCAGCAGTTTGACTAGCGGGTATTCTGCAGATACGCAGTATTTT
CDR3: CASSLTSGYSADTQYF

V: TRBV5-8
D: -
J: TRBJ2-1
size: many
DNA: TGTGCCAGCAGCCCCCCTTCGGCTGAGTCATACAATGAGCAGTTCTTC
CDR3: CASSPPSAESYNEQFF

V: TRBV4-2
D: TRBD1
J: TRBJ1-4
size: many
DNA: TGTGCCAGCAGCTCGACAGGGAGGGGGGAAAAACTGTTTTTT
CDR3: CASSSTGRGEKLFF